These T cell receptor beta chains were read from a single sample in a study of cytomegalovirus exposure and HLA in healthy donors. The protocol was immunoSEQ multiplex PCR, while the TCRdb copy is restricted to in-frame clones and leaves out a portion. The sample shows around 59,000 clones, approximately 80% of them seen only once. Sequencing was carried out using PBMCs. These TCRs come from a human donor in good health. Both conserved end residues are part of each CDR3. A D gene is named only where the DNA matches it firmly. Some rows mark clone size as missing; the rest say once, few, many or name a class of expanded clone.

len,d_gene,j_gene,abundance,v_gene,CDR3nt,CDR3aa
15,TRBD2,TRBJ2-1,NA,TRBV7-9,TGTGCCAGCAGCTTAGTCGGGGGGAAGACCAATGAGCAGTTCTTC,CASSLVGGKTNEQFF
15,TRBD2,TRBJ2-2,NA,TRBV10-3,TGTGCCATCAGTCTAGCGGGAGAGAACACCGGGGAGCTGTTTTTT,CAISLAGENTGELFF
14,NA,TRBJ2-3,NA,TRBV6-5,TGTGCCAGCAGCCGGGGGATGTACACAGATACGCAGTATTTT,CASSRGMYTDTQYF
14,TRBD2,TRBJ2-1,NA,TRBV4-3,TGCGCCAGCAGCCAGGGACTAGAGGTCGATGAGCAGTTCTTC,CASSQGLEVDEQFF
11,NA,TRBJ2-1,NA,TRBV7-9,TGTGCCAGCACCCTCTACAATGAGCAGTTCTTC,CASTLYNEQFF
14,NA,TRBJ1-5,NA,TRBV9,TGTGCCAGCAGCGTAACAGCTAGCAATCAGCCCCAGCATTTT,CASSVTASNQPQHF
13,NA,TRBJ1-2,NA,TRBV6-5,TGTGCCAGCAGTTCGCAGGGTACGGAGGGCTACACCTTC,CASSSQGTEGYTF
16,TRBD1,TRBJ2-2,NA,TRBV7-2,TGTGCCAGCTCCCCCAGAGGGGGCGCGGTCACCGGGGAGCTGTTTTTT,CASSPRGGAVTGELFF
15,TRBD1,TRBJ1-1,NA,TRBV28,TGTGCCAGCAGCTGGGACAGGTGGTTTGGATTTGAAGCTTTCTTT,CASSWDRWFGFEAFF
14,TRBD1,TRBJ1-1,NA,TRBV4-2,TGTGCCAGCAGCCAGGGAGACAGGGGTACTGAAGCTTTCTTT,CASSQGDRGTEAFF
12,NA,TRBJ1-1,NA,TRBV19,TGTGCCAGTAGTATTCCGGTTGGTGAAGCTTTCTTT,CASSIPVGEAFF
17,TRBD2,TRBJ2-1,NA,TRBV6-1,TGTGCCAGCAGTGACGGCTCGGGACTAGCGGAAAAGCAGCAGCAGTTCTTC,CASSDGSGLAEKQQQFF
18,NA,TRBJ1-1,once,TRBV6-1,TGTGCCAGCAGTGCCCGGCGGGGTGGGGGGGGATCGAACACTGAAGCTTTCTTT,CASSARRGGGGSNTEAFF
14,NA,TRBJ2-1,NA,TRBV2,TGTGCCACAGATCCGGAGGCGTCCTACAATGAGCAGTTCTTC,CATDPEASYNEQFF
14,TRBD1,TRBJ2-7,NA,TRBV6-6,TGTGCCAGCAGGAACGGACAGGGTATCGGCGAGCAGTACTTC,CASRNGQGIGEQYF
14,NA,TRBJ2-3,NA,TRBV30,TGTGCCTGGAGCCGGGACTCTAGCACAGATACGCAGTATTTT,CAWSRDSSTDTQYF
16,TRBD2,TRBJ2-3,once,TRBV5-4,TGTGCCAGCAGCTCGGGACTAGCGGGGGGCGCAGATACGCAGTATTTT,CASSSGLAGGADTQYF